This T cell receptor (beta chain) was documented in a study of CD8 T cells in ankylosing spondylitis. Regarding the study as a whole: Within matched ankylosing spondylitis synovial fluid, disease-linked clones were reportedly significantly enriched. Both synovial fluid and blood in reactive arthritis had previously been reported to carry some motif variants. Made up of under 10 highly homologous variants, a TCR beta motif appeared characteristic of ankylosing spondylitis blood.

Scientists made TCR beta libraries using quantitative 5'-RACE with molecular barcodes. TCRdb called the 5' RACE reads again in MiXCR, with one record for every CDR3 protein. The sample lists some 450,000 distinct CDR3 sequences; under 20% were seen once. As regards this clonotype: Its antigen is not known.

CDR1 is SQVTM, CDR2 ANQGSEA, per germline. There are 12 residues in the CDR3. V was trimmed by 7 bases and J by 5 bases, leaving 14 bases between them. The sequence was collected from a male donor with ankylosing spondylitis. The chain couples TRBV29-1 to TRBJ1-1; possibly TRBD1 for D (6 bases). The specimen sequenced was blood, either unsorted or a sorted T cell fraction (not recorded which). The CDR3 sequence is CSGRGGGTEAFF. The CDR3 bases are TGCAGCGGCCGAGGAGGGGGGACTGAAGCTTTCTTT.